These T cell receptor beta chains were read from a single sample in a study of shared clonotypes between healthy human individuals. Sequenced by immunoSEQ multiplex PCR; TCRdb stores in-frame clones only, minus some. The sample records about 580,000 clones, roughly 98% being singletons. The sequenced sample was naive CD8+ T cells sorted from blood. All receptors come from a man aged 25-40 years in good health. The CDR3 runs from the conserved cysteine through the conserved F or W. Each record gives: J gene, D gene, V gene, CDR3 protein, CDR3 DNA. A D gene is named only where the DNA matches it firmly.

>TRBJ1-1|.|TRBV7-2
CASSLDRDPLNTEAFF
TGTGCCAGCAGCTTAGACAGGGACCCCTTGAACACTGAAGCTTTCTTT
>TRBJ2-5|TRBD1|TRBV27
CASSAQGALKTQYF
TGTGCCAGCAGCGCACAGGGGGCTCTGAAGACCCAGTACTTC
>TRBJ1-5|.|TRBV4-1
CASSQGLGGDQPQHF
TGCGCCAGCAGCCAAGGACTCGGCGGGGATCAGCCCCAGCATTTT
>TRBJ2-7|TRBD2|TRBV5-1
CASSLTSALTRTSENYEQYF
TGCGCCAGCAGCTTGACTTCGGCTCTTACTCGGACTAGCGAGAACTACGAGCAGTACTTC
>TRBJ2-7|.|TRBV29-1
CSVELENSYEQYF
TGCAGCGTTGAACTCGAGAACTCCTACGAGCAGTACTTC
>TRBJ2-1|TRBD1|TRBV30
CAWDEDRGILEEQFF
TGTGCCTGGGACGAGGACAGGGGGATACTAGAAGAGCAGTTCTTC
>TRBJ2-5|.|TRBV11-2
CASSTVSEYQETQYF
TGTGCCAGCAGCACGGTCTCGGAGTACCAAGAGACCCAGTACTTC
>TRBJ2-7|TRBD1|TRBV5-4
CASSSKDRGRTYEQYF
TGTGCCAGCAGCTCGAAGGACAGGGGCCGCACCTACGAGCAGTACTTC
>TRBJ2-3|TRBD2|TRBV7-9
CATRQLAGETDTQYF
TGTGCCACCAGGCAACTAGCGGGAGAAACAGATACGCAGTATTTT
>TRBJ1-5|TRBD1|TRBV5-1
CASSPKGTGAYSNQPQHF
TGCGCCAGCAGCCCTAAAGGGACAGGCGCTTATAGCAATCAGCCCCAGCATTTT
>TRBJ2-7|TRBD2|TRBV7-9
CASSTDPAGVREQYF
TGTGCCAGCAGCACAGACCCAGCGGGAGTTCGCGAGCAGTACTTC